Each of the 18 T cell receptor beta chains below was sequenced from the same sample in a study of T cell clusters in autoimmune cytopenias. Multiplex touch-down PCR amplified TRB using TRB-A and TRB-B pools in one tube. TCRdb re-called the multiplex PCR reads and catalogs CDR3 proteins one per entry, DNA excluded. The sample spans 9,500 to 15,000 distinct CDR3 sequences; the ten largest clones claim 3% to 3.5%. TRB was amplified from around 250 ng of peripheral blood genomic DNA per sample. Input material: peripheral blood. These receptor sequences come from a human donor with an autoimmune cytopenia or autoimmune hepatitis (not recorded which).

The chain carries TRBV11-1 and TRBJ2-1; as DNA is missing, the TRBD1 call by TCRdb cannot be tested. This CDR3 has 13 residues. Germline-derived CDR1 and CDR2 are SGHAT and FQDESV (reference sequence). The CDR3: CASSSLDKNEQFF.

The chain recombines TRBV12-3 or TRBV12-4 with TRBJ1-2; no DNA is available, so the TRBD1 call from TCRdb remains unchecked. The CDR3 extends over 14 amino acids. CDR3 sequence reads: CASSSVDRKSGYTF.

The V call is TRBV7-2, the J call TRBJ2-3; the TCRdb D gene call, TRBD1, has no DNA to confirm it. The germline CDR1 and CDR2 sequences are SGHTA and FQGNSA. The CDR3 runs to 15 residues. CDR3 residues: CASSPWRDEADTQYF.

The genes are TRBV5-6 and TRBJ1-2; the TCRdb call, TRBD1, lacks DNA for checking. The CDR3 runs to 13 residues. CDR1 and CDR2 from the germline V gene are SGHDT and YYEEEE. The CDR3 region is CASSVQGDYGYTF.

V usage is TRBV5-4 and J usage is TRBJ2-6; TCRdb's assignment of TRBD1 cannot be checked, as there is no DNA. The CDR3 consists of 16 residues. In germline, CDR1 is SGHNT, CDR2 YYREEE (reference sequence). CDR3 in amino acids: CASSLATGPGANVLTF.

The chain is built from TRBV18 and TRBJ2-5. Per germline, CDR1 KGHSH and CDR2 LQKENI. CDR3 length: 12 amino acids. CDR3 sequence: CASSPPGETQYF.

CDR3 protein: CAILQGNEQFF. This chain links TRBV10-3 with TRBJ2-1; TCRdb names TRBD1, which stays unverified in the absence of DNA. The CDR3 length is 11 residues. Germline V gene sequence: CDR1 ENHRY, CDR2 SYGVKD.

Frequency places this clonotype as medium-sized. The CDR3 protein is CASSIKYVGETQYF. The J gene is TRBJ2-5, the V gene TRBV19. The CDR3 covers 14 residues. The germline gives CDR1 LNHDA, CDR2 SQIVND (reference sequence).

This chain connects TRBV30 to TRBJ2-2. CDR1 GTSNPN and CDR2 SVGIG come from the germline V gene (reference sequence). The CDR3 is 13 residues long. The CDR3 here is CAWRYHLSGELFF.

By frequency, this clonotype is medium-sized. The V and J genes are TRBV30 and TRBJ2-2; no DNA is available, so the TRBD1 call from TCRdb remains unchecked. The CDR3 is 13 residues long. Germline lookup yields CDR1 GTSNPN and CDR2 SVGIG (reference sequence). The CDR3 spells CAWNPGGPGELFF.

This clonotype is called medium-sized based on its frequency. The chain combines TRBV6-5 with TRBJ2-1; as DNA is missing, the TRBD2 call by TCRdb cannot be tested. The CDR3 loop spans 14 amino acids. Germline CDR1 is MNHEY and CDR2 is SVGAGI. Here the CDR3 reads CASSYRAGDNEQFF.

The chain combines TRBV12-3 or TRBV12-4 with TRBJ2-2; lacking DNA, the TRBD2 call made by TCRdb goes unchecked. This CDR3 has 16 amino acids. The CDR3: CASSLGRGTSFGELFF.

The V gene is TRBV12-3 or TRBV12-4, the J gene TRBJ1-4; TCRdb reports TRBD1, a call that lacks DNA to check it against. The CDR3 is 14 amino acids. This CDR3 reads CASSRQGLNEKLFF.

The rearrangement uses TRBV6-4 and TRBJ2-2. The germline V gene has CDR1 MRHNA and CDR2 SNTAGT. The CDR3 spans 14 residues. CDR3 sequence reads: CASSDVPNTGELFF.

This sequence joins TRBV5-1 and TRBJ2-7. Per germline, CDR1 SGHRS and CDR2 YFSETQ. The CDR3 is made up of 11 amino acids. CDR3: CASSYYNEQFF.

This clonotype registers medium-sized by frequency. J is TRBJ2-6 and V is TRBV11-1; without DNA, the TCRdb call of TRBD2 cannot be checked. Germline V gives CDR1 SGHAT, CDR2 FQDESV (reference sequence). The CDR3 runs 16 residues. This CDR3 is CASSQGRGAGANVLTF. The full variable domain, with the rest looked up from reference TRBV11-1 and TRBJ2-6, is EAEVAQSPRYKITEKSQAVAFWCDPISGHATLYWYRQILGQGPELLVQFQDESVVDDSQLPKDRFSAERLKGVDSTLKIQPAELGDSAMYLCASSQGRGAGANVLTFGAGSRLTVL.

This chain connects TRBV19 to TRBJ1-1; the TRBD1 assignment by TCRdb is unverifiable without DNA. This CDR3 is 14 amino acids long. Germline V CDR1 and CDR2: LNHDA, SQIVND (reference sequence). CDR3: CASTPGDRDTEAFF.

This chain joins TRBV7-9 and TRBJ2-7; the TRBD1 assignment by TCRdb is unverifiable without DNA. The CDR3 runs to 14 residues. The V gene's germline CDR1 is SEHNR and CDR2 FQNEAQ (reference sequence). The chain's CDR3 is CASSPRQASYEQYF.